The source of this TCR beta chain is a study of shared clonotypes between healthy human individuals. Study-wide points: The four-donor shared clonotypes exceeded non-shared clonotypes in generation probability, with non-shared ones scoring lower. As a rule, naive subsets had a larger estimated richness than memory subsets.

Sequenced by immunoSEQ multiplex PCR; TCRdb stores in-frame clones only, minus some. The profile shows nearly 1 million clones, 76% of them singletons. Caucasian adults living in Nashville, Tennessee, provided all samples. Negatively enriched CD4+ T cells were divided by CD45RA into naive and memory. A word on this clone: What it recognizes is unknown.

This sequence was found in a man between 18 and 29 years old in good health. The sequenced material came from memory CD4+ T cells sorted from blood. Documented subset: CD45RA-negative fraction.

The CDR3 loop is CASSFPGGAGYTF. The CDR3 bases are TGTGCCAGCAGCTTTCCGGGAGGAGCTGGCTACACCTTC. V is TRBV7-9 and J is TRBJ1-2, with D uncertain. Germline V CDR1 and CDR2: SEHNR, FQNEAQ (reference sequence). CDR3 size: 13 residues. The germline V and J ends were trimmed by 3 bases and 7 bases, with 12 bases remaining between them. Combining the CDR3 with reference TRBV7-9 and TRBJ1-2 gives the whole variable domain DTGVSQNPRHKITKRGQNVTFRCDPISEHNRLYWYRQTLGQGPEFLTYFQNEAQLEKSRLLSDRFSAERPKGSFSTLEIQRTEQGDSAMYLCASSFPGGAGYTFGSGTRLTVV.